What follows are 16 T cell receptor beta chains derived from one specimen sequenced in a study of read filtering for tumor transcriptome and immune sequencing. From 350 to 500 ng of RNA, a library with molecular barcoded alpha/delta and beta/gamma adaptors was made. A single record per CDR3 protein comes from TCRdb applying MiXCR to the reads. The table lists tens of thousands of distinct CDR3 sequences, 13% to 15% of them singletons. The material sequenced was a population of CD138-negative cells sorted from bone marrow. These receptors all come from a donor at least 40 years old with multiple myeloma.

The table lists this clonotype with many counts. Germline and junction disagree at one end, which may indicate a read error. The CDR3 region is CASSFGSGSGANALTF. DNA of the CDR3: TGTGCCAGCAGTTTTGGATCGGGCTCTGGGGCCAACGCCCTGACTTTC. The V and J genes are TRBV5-6 and TRBJ2-6, with D possibly TRBD1 on 5 matching bases. CDR3 length: 16 residues. Germline V lookup: CDR1 SGHDT, CDR2 YYEEEE.

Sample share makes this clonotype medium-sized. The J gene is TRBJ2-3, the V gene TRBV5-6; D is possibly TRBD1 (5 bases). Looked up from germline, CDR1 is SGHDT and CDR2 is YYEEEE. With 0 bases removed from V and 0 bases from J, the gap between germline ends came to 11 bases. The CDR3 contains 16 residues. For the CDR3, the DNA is TGTGCCAGCAGCTTGGCCCTGACAGTTAGCACAGATACGCAGTATTTT. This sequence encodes CASSLALTVSTDTQYF.

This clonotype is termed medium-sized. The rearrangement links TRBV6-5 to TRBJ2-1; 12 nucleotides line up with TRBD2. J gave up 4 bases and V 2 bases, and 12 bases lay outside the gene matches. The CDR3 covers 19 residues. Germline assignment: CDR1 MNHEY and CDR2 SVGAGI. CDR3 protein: CASSYNPKGLAGSYNEQFF. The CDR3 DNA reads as TGTGCCAGCAGTTACAACCCCAAAGGACTAGCGGGATCATACAATGAGCAGTTCTTC.

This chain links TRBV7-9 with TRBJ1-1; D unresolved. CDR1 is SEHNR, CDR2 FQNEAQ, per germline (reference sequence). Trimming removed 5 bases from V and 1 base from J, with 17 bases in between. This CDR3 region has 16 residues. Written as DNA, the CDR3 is TGTGCCAGCAGCCTCACTTCTTGGGAGAGGAACACTGAAGCTTTCTTT. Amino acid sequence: CASSLTSWERNTEAFF.

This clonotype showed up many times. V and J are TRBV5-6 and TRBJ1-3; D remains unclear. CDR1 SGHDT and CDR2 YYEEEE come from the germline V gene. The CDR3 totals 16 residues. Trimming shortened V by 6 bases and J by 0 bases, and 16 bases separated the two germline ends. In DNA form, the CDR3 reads TGTGCCAGCAAGCTCTACGGCGGATACTCTGGAAACACCATATATTTT. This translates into CASKLYGGYSGNTIYF.

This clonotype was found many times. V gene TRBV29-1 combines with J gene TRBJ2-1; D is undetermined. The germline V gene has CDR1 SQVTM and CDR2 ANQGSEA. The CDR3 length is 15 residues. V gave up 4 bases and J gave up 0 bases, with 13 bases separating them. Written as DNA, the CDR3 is TGCAGCGTTGTTCATAGGTTGAGCTCCTACAATGAGCAGTTCTTC. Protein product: CSVVHRLSSYNEQFF.

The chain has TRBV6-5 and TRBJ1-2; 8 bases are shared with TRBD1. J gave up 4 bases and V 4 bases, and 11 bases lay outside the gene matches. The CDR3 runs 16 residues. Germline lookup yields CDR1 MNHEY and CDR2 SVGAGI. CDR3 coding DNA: TGTGCCAGCAGTTCCTTACAGGGGGGATTAGGCTATGGCTACACCTTC. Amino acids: CASSSLQGGLGYGYTF.

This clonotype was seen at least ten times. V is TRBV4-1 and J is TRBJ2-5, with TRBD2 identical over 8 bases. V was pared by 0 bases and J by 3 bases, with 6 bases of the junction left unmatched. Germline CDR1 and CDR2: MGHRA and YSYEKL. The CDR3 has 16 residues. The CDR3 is CASSQEGGGRKETQYF. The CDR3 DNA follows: TGCGCCAGCAGCCAAGAAGGAGGCGGGAGGAAAGAGACCCAGTACTTC.

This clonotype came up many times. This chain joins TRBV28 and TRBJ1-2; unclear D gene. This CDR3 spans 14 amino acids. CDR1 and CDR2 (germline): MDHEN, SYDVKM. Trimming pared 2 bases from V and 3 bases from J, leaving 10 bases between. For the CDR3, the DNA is TGTGCCAGCAGTTTAGGTTCAGGAGACTATGGCTACACCTTC. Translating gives CASSLGSGDYGYTF.

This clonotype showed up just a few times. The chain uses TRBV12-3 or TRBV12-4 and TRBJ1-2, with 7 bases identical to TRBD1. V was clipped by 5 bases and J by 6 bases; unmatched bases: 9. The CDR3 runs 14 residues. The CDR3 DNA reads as TGTGCCAGCAGTCCAACACAGGGGAGCGATGGCTACACCTTC. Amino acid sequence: CASSPTQGSDGYTF.

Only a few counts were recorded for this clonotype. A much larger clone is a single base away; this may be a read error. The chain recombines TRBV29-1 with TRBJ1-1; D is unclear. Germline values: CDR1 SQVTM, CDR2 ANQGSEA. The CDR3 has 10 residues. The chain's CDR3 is CSISNIEALF. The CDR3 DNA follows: TGCAGTATATCCAATATTGAAGCTCTCTTT. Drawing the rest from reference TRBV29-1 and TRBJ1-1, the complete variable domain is SAVISQKPSRDICQRGTSLTIQCQVDSQVTMMFWYRQQPGQSLTLIATANQGSEATYESGFVIDKFPISRPNLTFSTLTVSNMSPEDSSIYLCSISNIEALFGQGTRLTVV.

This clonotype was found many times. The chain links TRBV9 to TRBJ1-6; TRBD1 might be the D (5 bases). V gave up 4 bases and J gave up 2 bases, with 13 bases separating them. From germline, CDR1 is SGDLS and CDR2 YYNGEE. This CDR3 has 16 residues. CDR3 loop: CASSRRQLAYNSPLHF. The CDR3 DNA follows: TGTGCCAGCAGCCGTCGACAGTTAGCCTATAATTCACCCCTCCACTTT.

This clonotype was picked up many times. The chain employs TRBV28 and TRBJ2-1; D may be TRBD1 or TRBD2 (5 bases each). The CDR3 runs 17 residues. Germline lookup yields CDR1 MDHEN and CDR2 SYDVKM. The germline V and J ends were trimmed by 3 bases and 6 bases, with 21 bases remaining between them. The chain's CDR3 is CASSFGMGRRLSNEQFF. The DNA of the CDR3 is TGTGCCAGCAGTTTCGGTATGGGACGGCGTTTGTCCAATGAGCAGTTCTTC. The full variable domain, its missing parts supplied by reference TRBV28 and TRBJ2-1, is DVKVTQSSRYLVKRTGEKVFLECVQDMDHENMFWYRQDPGLGLRLIYFSYDVKMKEKGDIPEGYSVSREKKERFSLILESASTNQTSMYLCASSFGMGRRLSNEQFFGPGTRLTVL.

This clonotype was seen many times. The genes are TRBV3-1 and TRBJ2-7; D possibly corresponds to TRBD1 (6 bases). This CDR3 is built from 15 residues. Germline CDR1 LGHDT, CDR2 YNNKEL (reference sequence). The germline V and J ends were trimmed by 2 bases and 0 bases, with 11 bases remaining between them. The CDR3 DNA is TGTGCCAGCAGCCAAAACAGGGTACCCTCCTACGAGCAGTACTTC. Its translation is CASSQNRVPSYEQYF.

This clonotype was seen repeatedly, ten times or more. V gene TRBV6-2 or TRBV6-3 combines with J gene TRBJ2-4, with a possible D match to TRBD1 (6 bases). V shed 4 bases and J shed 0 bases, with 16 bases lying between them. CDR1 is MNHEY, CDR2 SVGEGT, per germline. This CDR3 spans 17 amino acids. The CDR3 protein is CASSSTGHQIAKNIQYF. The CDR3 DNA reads TGTGCCAGCAGTTCGACGGGACACCAGATAGCCAAAAACATTCAGTACTTC.

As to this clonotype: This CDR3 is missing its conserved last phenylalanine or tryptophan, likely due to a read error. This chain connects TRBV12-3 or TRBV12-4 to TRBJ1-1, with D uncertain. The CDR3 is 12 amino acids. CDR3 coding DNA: TGTGCCAGCAGGTTAGTGCGCGCTGAAGCTTTCGTT. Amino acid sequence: CASRLVRAEAFV.